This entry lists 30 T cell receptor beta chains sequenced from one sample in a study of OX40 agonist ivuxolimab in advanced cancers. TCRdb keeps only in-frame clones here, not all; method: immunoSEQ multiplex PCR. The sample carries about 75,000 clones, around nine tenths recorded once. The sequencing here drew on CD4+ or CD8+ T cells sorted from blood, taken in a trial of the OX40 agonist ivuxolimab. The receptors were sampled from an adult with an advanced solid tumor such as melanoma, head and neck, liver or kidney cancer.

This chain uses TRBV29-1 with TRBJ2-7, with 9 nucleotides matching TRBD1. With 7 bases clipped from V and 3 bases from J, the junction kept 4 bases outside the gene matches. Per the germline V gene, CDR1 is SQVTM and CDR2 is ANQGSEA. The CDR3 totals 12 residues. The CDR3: CSGGGQGYEQYF. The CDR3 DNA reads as TGCAGCGGGGGGGGACAGGGCTACGAGCAGTACTTC.

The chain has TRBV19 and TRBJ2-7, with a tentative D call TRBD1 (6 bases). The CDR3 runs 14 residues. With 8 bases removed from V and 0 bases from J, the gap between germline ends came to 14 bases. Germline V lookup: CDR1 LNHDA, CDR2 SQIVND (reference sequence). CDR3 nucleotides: TGTGCCAGTTCTCGACAGGAGAGCTCCTACGAGCAGTACTTC. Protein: CASSRQESSYEQYF. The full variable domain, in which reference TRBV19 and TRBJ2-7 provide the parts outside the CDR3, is DGGITQSPKYLFRKEGQNVTLSCEQNLNHDAMYWYRQDPGQGLRLIYYSQIVNDFQKGDIAEGYSVSREKKESFPLTVTSAQKNPTAFYLCASSRQESSYEQYFGPGTRLTVT.

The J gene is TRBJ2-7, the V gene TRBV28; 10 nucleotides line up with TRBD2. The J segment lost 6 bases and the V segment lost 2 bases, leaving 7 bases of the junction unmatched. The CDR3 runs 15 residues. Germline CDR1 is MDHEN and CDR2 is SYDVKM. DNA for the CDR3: TGTGCCAGCAGTTTAGTCTCTAGCGGGAGTCTCGAGCAGTACTTC. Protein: CASSLVSSGSLEQYF.

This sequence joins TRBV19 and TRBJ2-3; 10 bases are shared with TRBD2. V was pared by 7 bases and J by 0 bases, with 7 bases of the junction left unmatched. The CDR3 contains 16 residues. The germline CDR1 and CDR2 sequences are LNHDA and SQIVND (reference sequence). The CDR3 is CASIRTSGSSTDTQYF. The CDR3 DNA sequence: TGTGCCAGTATTCGGACTAGCGGCTCTAGCACAGATACGCAGTATTTT.

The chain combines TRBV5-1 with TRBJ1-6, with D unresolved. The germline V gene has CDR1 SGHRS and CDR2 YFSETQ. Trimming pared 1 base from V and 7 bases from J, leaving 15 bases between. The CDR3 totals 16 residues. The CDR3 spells CASSLSAQRVNSPLHF. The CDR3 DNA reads TGCGCCAGCAGCTTGTCGGCGCAGCGCGTCAATTCACCCCTCCACTTT.

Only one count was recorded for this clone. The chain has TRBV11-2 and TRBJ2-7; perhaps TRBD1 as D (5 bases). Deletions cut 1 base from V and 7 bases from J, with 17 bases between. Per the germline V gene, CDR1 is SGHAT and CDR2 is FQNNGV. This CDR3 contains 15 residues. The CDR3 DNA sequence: TGTGCCAGCAGCTTAGGGGCAGGGTTAAGAGGTGAGCAGTACTTC. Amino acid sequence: CASSLGAGLRGEQYF.

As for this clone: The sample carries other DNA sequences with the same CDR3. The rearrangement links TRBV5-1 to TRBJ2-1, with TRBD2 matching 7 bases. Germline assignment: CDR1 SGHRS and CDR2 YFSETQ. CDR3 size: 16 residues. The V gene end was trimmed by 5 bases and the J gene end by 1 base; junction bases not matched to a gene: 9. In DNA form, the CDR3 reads TGCGCCAGCAGTCCGCCGGCTAGCGGATCCTACAATGAGCAGTTCTTC. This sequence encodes CASSPPASGSYNEQFF.

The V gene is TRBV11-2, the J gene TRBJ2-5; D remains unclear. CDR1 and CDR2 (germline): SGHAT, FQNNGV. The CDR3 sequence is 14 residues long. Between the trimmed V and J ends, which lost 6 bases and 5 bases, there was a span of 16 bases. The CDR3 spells CASRPPLGGETQYF. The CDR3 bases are TGTGCCAGCAGGCCTCCTCTAGGCGGTGAGACCCAGTACTTC. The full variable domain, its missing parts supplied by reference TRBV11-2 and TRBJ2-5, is EAGVAQSPRYKIIEKRQSVAFWCNPISGHATLYWYQQILGQGPKLLIQFQNNGVVDDSQLPKDRFSAERLKGVDSTLKIQPAKLEDSAVYLCASRPPLGGETQYFGPGTRLLVL.

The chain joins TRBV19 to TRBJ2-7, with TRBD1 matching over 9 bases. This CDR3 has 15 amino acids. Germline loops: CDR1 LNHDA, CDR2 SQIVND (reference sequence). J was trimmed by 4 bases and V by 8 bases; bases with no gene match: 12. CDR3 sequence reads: CASSRLTGGEYEQYF. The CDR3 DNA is TGTGCCAGTTCTCGTTTGACAGGGGGAGAGTACGAGCAGTACTTC.

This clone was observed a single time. The CDR3 nucleotides read TGTGCCAGCAGCCGAGAGGGGGCCTCTTACAATGAGCAGTTCTTC. This gives the protein CASSREGASYNEQFF. The chain uses TRBV7-8 and TRBJ2-1; 7 nucleotides line up with TRBD1. V trimming: 5 bases; J trimming: 4 bases; junction bases outside the gene matches: 8. Per germline, CDR1 SGHVS and CDR2 FQNEAQ. This CDR3 contains 15 residues.

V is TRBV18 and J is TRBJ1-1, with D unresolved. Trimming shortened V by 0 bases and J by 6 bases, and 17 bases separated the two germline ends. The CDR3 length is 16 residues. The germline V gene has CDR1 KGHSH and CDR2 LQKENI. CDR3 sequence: CASSPPEVILRAEAFF. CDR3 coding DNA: TGTGCCAGCTCACCACCGGAAGTCATCTTAAGGGCTGAAGCTTTCTTT.

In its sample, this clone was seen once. CDR3 residues: CASRPGYTGELFF. DNA for the CDR3: TGCGCCAGCAGGCCAGGGTACACCGGGGAGCTGTTTTTT. The chain employs TRBV5-1 and TRBJ2-2; D is possibly TRBD1 (5 bases). Trimming stripped 5 bases from V and 3 bases from J, with 8 bases between. CDR3 length: 13 amino acids. Germline values: CDR1 SGHRS, CDR2 YFSETQ.

CDR3: CASSSIGTSGAYEQYF. The CDR3 coding sequence is TGTGCCAGCAGTTCGATCGGGACTAGCGGGGCCTACGAGCAGTACTTC. The J gene is TRBJ2-7, the V gene TRBV6-5; TRBD2 agrees at 13 bases. The CDR3 length is 16 residues. The junction had 5 bases not matched to a gene; V was cut back by 4 bases and J by 2 bases. CDR1 is MNHEY and CDR2 is SVGAGI in the germline V gene.

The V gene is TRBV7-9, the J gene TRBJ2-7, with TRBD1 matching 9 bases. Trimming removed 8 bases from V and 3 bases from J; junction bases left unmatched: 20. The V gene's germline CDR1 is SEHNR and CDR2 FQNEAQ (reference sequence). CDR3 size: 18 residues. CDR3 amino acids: CASWPRGSKGTGNYEQYF. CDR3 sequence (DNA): TGTGCCAGCTGGCCCCGGGGATCGAAAGGGACAGGGAACTACGAGCAGTACTTC.

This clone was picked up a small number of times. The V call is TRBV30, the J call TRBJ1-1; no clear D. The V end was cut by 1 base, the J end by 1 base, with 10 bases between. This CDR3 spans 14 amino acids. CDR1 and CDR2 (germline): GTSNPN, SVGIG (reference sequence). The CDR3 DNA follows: TGTGCCTGGAGTGCCGGTCCCTCGAACACTGAAGCTTTCTTT. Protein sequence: CAWSAGPSNTEAFF.

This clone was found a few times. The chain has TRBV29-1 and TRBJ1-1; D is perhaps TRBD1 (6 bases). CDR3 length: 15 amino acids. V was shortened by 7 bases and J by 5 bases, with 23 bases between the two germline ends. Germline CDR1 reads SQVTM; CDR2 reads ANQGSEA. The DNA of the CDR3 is TGCAGCGCTGGACAGACGGCCTACGGAGGGACTGAAGCTTTCTTT. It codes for CSAGQTAYGGTEAFF.

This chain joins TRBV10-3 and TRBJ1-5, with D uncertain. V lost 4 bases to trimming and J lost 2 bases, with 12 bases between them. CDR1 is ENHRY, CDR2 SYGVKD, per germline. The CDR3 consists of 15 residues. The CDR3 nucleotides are TGTGCCATCAGTGCTGGCGGAGTGGGCAATCAGCCCCAGCATTTT. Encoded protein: CAISAGGVGNQPQHF.

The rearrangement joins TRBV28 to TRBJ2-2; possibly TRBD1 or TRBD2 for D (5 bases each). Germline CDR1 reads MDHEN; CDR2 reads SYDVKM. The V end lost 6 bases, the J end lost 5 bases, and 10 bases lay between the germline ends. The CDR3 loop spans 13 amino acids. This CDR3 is CASRGPGTGELFF. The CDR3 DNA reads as TGTGCCAGCAGGGGGCCGGGGACCGGGGAGCTGTTTTTT.

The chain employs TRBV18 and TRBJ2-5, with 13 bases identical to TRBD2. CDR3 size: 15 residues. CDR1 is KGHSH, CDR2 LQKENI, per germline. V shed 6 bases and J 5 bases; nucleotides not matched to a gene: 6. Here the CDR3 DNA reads TGTGCCAGCTCGCAGACTAGCGGGAGGCCGGAGACCCAGTACTTC. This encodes CASSQTSGRPETQYF.

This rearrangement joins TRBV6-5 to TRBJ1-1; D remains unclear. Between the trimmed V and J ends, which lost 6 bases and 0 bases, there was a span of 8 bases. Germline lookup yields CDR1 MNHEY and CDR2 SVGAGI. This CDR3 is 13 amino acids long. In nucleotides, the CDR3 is TGTGCCAGCAGCTCGCCTGTGAACACTGAAGCTTTCTTT. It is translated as CASSSPVNTEAFF.

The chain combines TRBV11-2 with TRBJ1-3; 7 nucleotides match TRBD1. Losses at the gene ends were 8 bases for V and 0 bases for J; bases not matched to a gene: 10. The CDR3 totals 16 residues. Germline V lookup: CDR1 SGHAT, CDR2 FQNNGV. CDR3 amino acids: CASGGQAGYSGNTIYF. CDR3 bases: TGTGCCAGCGGTGGACAGGCAGGTTACTCTGGAAACACCATATATTTT.

The CDR3 DNA is TGTGCCAGCAGACCAACCAGACCCGACAATGAGCAGTTCTTC. Translating it yields CASRPTRPDNEQFF. J is TRBJ2-1 and V is TRBV6-6; D is unresolved. This CDR3 comprises 14 residues. Germline CDR1 MNHNY, CDR2 SVGAGI (reference sequence). Trimming left V 6 bases short and J 5 bases short, with 14 bases between.

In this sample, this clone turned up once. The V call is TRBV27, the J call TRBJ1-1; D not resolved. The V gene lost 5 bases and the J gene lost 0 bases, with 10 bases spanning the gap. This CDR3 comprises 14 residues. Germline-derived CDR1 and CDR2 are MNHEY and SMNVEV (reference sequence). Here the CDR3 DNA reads TGTGCCAGCAGTGTCCACTCAATGAACACTGAAGCTTTCTTT. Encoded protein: CASSVHSMNTEAFF.

CDR3 sequence reads: CASSSWGGAGGDEQFF. For the CDR3, the DNA is TGTGCCAGCAGCTCCTGGGGTGGAGCGGGGGGCGATGAGCAGTTCTTC. The rearrangement uses TRBV7-3 and TRBJ2-1, with TRBD2 matching 9 bases. V shed 4 bases and J 8 bases; nucleotides not matched to a gene: 12. Germline V gives CDR1 SGHTA, CDR2 FQGTGA. The CDR3 covers 16 residues.

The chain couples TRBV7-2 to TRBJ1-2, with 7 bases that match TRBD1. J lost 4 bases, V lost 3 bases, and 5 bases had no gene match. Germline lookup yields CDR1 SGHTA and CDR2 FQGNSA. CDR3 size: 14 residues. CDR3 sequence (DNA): TGTGCCAGCAGCTTTACAGGGGCGAGCTATGGCTACACCTTC. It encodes CASSFTGASYGYTF. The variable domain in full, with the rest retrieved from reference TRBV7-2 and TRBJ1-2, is GAGVSQSPSNKVTEKGKDVELRCDPISGHTALYWYRQSLGQGLEFLIYFQGNSAPDKSGLPSDRFSAERTGGSVSTLTIQRTQQEDSAVYLCASSFTGASYGYTFGSGTRLTVV.

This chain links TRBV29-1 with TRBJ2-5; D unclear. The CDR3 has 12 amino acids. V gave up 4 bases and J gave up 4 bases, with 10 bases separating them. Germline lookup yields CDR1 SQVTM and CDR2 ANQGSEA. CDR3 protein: CSVAPNLETQYF. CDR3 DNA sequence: TGCAGCGTTGCCCCGAATTTAGAGACCCAGTACTTC.

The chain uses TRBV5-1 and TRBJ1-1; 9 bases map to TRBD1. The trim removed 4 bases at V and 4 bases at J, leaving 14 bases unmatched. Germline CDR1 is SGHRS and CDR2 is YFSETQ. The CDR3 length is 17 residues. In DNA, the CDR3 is TGCGCCAGCAGCCCTATATACAGGGGGCGCGGAGGCACTGAAGCTTTCTTT. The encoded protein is CASSPIYRGRGGTEAFF.

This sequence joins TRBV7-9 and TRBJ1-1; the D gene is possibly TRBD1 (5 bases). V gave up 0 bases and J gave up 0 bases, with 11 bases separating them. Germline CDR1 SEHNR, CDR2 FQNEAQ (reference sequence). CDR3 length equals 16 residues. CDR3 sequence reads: CASSLADRSMNTEAFF. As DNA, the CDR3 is TGTGCCAGCAGCTTAGCAGACAGATCGATGAACACTGAAGCTTTCTTT.

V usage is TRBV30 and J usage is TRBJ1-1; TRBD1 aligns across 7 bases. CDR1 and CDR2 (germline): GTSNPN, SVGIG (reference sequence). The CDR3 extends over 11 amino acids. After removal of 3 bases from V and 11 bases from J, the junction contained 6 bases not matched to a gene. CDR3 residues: CAWSLTGLAFF. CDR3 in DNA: TGTGCCTGGAGCCTGACAGGGCTGGCTTTCTTT.

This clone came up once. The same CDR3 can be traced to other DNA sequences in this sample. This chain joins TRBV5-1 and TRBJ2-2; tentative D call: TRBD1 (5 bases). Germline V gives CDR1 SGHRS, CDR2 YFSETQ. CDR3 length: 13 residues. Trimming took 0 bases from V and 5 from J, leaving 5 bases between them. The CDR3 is CASSLEGTGELFF. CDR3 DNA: TGCGCCAGCAGCTTGGAGGGGACCGGGGAGCTGTTTTTT.